This T cell receptor beta chain was identified in a study of shared clonotypes between healthy human individuals. Here immunoSEQ multiplex PCR was the method, and the copy in TCRdb shows in-frame clones only, minus some. The top ten clones hold about 1.1% of a sample with 2 million or so clones, roughly 94% of them seen once. It was CD45RO-negative cells, positively selected for CCR7, that made up naive CD8 cells, with terminally differentiated effector memory CD45RA+ cells excluded. CDR1 is SGHNT and CDR2 is YYREEE in the germline V gene (reference sequence). The CDR3 is 16 amino acids. V shed 4 bases, J shed 4 bases, and the junction held 9 bases outside the gene matches. Study results and limitations: Represented diversity (both genetic and exposure-history) was limited by the small number of donors.

This clone was seen only a few times. What it binds is unknown. The TCR was taken from a man between 18 and 35 years old in good health. The chain employs TRBV5-4 and TRBJ1-3; 9 bases line up with TRBD1. The source material was naive CD8+ T cells sorted from blood. CDR3 protein: CASSVQQGADGNTIYF. The CDR3 DNA sequence: TGTGCCAGCAGCGTACAACAGGGGGCGGACGGAAACACCATATATTTT.